Following are 26 T cell receptor beta chains from one sample sequenced in a study of identifying expanded T cells in peripheral blood. Repertoires were generated with immunoSEQ multiplex PCR, while TCRdb's copy carries only in-frame clones and drops some. The data hold about 52,000 clones, with 65% to 90% observed a single time. The sequenced sample consisted of blood. These receptors all stem from a person aged 18 to 75 in good health.

The chain carries TRBV6-1 and TRBJ1-1; tentative D call: TRBD1 (5 bases). This CDR3 region has 14 residues. Trimming cost V 2 bases and J 8 bases, with 15 bases left between them. Germline V gene lookup returns CDR1 MNHNS and CDR2 SASEGT. For the CDR3, the DNA is TGTGCCAGCAGTGAACGGCGACAGATGGTAGAAGCTTTCTTT. The encoded protein is CASSERRQMVEAFF.

The V call is TRBV2, the J call TRBJ1-2, with 11 bases matching TRBD1. CDR3 length: 15 residues. Germline values: CDR1 SNHLY, CDR2 FYNNEI. Losses at the gene ends were 7 bases for V and 3 bases for J; bases not matched to a gene: 7. CDR3 sequence (DNA): TGTGCCAGCAAGTTACCGGGACAGGGGGACTATGGCTACACCTTC. It specifies CASKLPGQGDYGYTF.

This clone was recorded once. V usage is TRBV19 and J usage is TRBJ2-7, with TRBD2 matching 7 bases. J was trimmed by 2 bases and V by 0 bases; bases with no gene match: 7. The CDR3 consists of 16 residues. CDR1 and CDR2 from the germline V gene are LNHDA and SQIVND (reference sequence). CDR3 amino acids: CASSIDVGTIAYEQYF. The CDR3 nucleotides are TGTGCCAGTAGTATAGATGTCGGGACTATTGCCTACGAGCAGTACTTC. Together with reference TRBV19 and TRBJ2-7, the CDR3 gives the full variable domain: DGGITQSPKYLFRKEGQNVTLSCEQNLNHDAMYWYRQDPGQGLRLIYYSQIVNDFQKGDIAEGYSVSREKKESFPLTVTSAQKNPTAFYLCASSIDVGTIAYEQYFGPGTRLTVT.

Comments on this clone: The junction and the germline gene differ at one end; a read error may be behind it. The rearrangement links TRBV5-1 to TRBJ1-1; 7 bases map to TRBD1. The germline gives CDR1 SGHRS, CDR2 YFSETQ. CDR3 length: 15 amino acids. The DNA of the CDR3 is TGTGCCAGCAGCTTGAGAGGGGGCGCGATGAGTGAAGCTTTCTTT. Translating it yields CASSLRGGAMSEAFF.

V is TRBV30 and J is TRBJ2-3; D is uncertain. V was shortened by 0 bases and J by 4 bases, with 8 bases between the two germline ends. The CDR3 contains 13 residues. From germline, CDR1 is GTSNPN and CDR2 SVGIG (reference sequence). The CDR3 sequence: CAWSVALADTQYF. DNA for the CDR3: TGTGCCTGGAGTGTTGCCCTGGCAGATACGCAGTATTTT.

The DNA for the CDR3 is TGCGCCAGCAGCCCCGGAACCCAGGGGTCCCAAGCTTTCTTT. It translates to CASSPGTQGSQAFF. V and J are TRBV5-1 and TRBJ1-1; a weak D match, TRBD1 (6 bases). The V gene's germline CDR1 is SGHRS and CDR2 YFSETQ. V shed 4 bases and J shed 9 bases, with 19 bases lying between them. CDR3 length equals 14 residues.

The rearrangement links TRBV29-1 to TRBJ2-1; TRBD2 matches at 8 bases. Germline assignment: CDR1 SQVTM and CDR2 ANQGSEA. Trimming took 7 bases from V and 4 from J; bases not matched to a gene: 9. This CDR3 contains 14 residues. CDR3 sequence (DNA): TGCAGCGCGACGCGGGGGGTGGCGTACAATGAGCAGTTCTTC. As protein: CSATRGVAYNEQFF.

The V and J genes are TRBV4-1 and TRBJ2-7, with 7 bases aligning to TRBD2. With V trimmed by 4 bases and J by 4 bases, 7 bases remained unmatched. CDR1 is MGHRA and CDR2 is YSYEKL in the germline V gene. CDR3 size: 14 residues. The CDR3: CASSLRAGLYEQYF. In nucleotides, the CDR3 is TGCGCCAGCAGCCTTAGAGCGGGACTATACGAGCAGTACTTC.

The chain combines TRBV5-5 with TRBJ1-3, with TRBD1 matching 8 bases. The CDR3 spans 16 residues. V gave up 3 bases and J gave up 4 bases; unmatched junction bases: 9. CDR1 and CDR2 (germline): SGHKS, YYEKEE (reference sequence). For the CDR3, the DNA is TGTGCCAGCAGCTCCGCTACAGGGGGGCAGGGAAACACCATATATTTT. This translates into CASSSATGGQGNTIYF.

V and J are TRBV6-6 and TRBJ2-7; TRBD2 aligns across 8 bases. Germline CDR1 MNHNY, CDR2 SVGAGI (reference sequence). V trimming: 6 bases; J trimming: 0 bases; junction bases outside the gene matches: 1. The CDR3 sequence is 13 residues long. The CDR3: CASRGTSSYEQYV. CDR3 sequence (DNA): TGTGCCAGCAGGGGGACTAGCTCCTACGAGCAGTACGTC.

The V call is TRBV5-5, the J call TRBJ2-7; 7 bases are shared with TRBD2. Germline V gene lookup returns CDR1 SGHKS and CDR2 YYEKEE (reference sequence). The trim removed 5 bases at V and 3 bases at J, leaving 11 bases unmatched. The CDR3 totals 15 residues. CDR3 in DNA: TGTGCCAGCAGTCGTCTAGCGGAACTCTTCTACGAGCAGTACTTC. It encodes CASSRLAELFYEQYF.

This clone turned up a few times. The chain recombines TRBV28 with TRBJ1-2, with a tentative D call TRBD1 (6 bases). CDR1 and CDR2 (germline): MDHEN, SYDVKM. Trimming took 5 bases from V and 2 from J, leaving 12 bases between them. The CDR3 sequence is 14 residues long. CDR3 loop: CASSPSGQNYGYTF. As DNA, the CDR3 is TGTGCCAGCAGTCCGTCGGGACAAAACTATGGCTACACCTTC.

This chain uses TRBV7-6 with TRBJ2-2; TRBD2 matches 7 bases. With 6 bases clipped from V and 5 bases from J, the junction kept 9 bases outside the gene matches. Germline V gene data show CDR1 as SGHVS and CDR2 as FNYEAQ. This CDR3 is 15 amino acids long. This chain's CDR3 is CASSPYTGGTGELFF. The CDR3 region has the DNA TGTGCCAGCAGTCCCTACACGGGGGGAACCGGGGAGCTGTTTTTT. The full variable domain, completed using reference TRBV7-6 and TRBJ2-2, is GAGVSQSPRYKVTKRGQDVALRCDPISGHVSLYWYRQALGQGPEFLTYFNYEAQQDKSGLPNDRFSAERPEGSISTLTIQRTEQRDSAMYRCASSPYTGGTGELFFGEGSRLTVL.

This chain joins TRBV7-8 and TRBJ2-3, with 14 positions matching TRBD2. This CDR3 contains 17 residues. Per germline, CDR1 SGHVS and CDR2 FQNEAQ. V was pared by 5 bases and J by 4 bases, with 8 bases of the junction left unmatched. The CDR3: CASSARLAGGPADTQYF. CDR3 coding DNA: TGTGCCAGCAGCGCACGACTAGCGGGAGGGCCCGCAGATACGCAGTATTTT.

The rearrangement links TRBV18 to TRBJ2-2, with 10 nucleotides matching TRBD2. With V trimmed by 1 base and J by 1 base, 0 bases remained unmatched. This CDR3 region has 16 residues. CDR1 is KGHSH and CDR2 is LQKENI in the germline V gene. The CDR3 loop is CASSPRLAGNTGELFF. CDR3 in DNA: TGTGCCAGCTCACCACGACTAGCGGGGAACACCGGGGAGCTGTTTTTT.

The rearrangement links TRBV9 to TRBJ2-2, with 8 bases fitting TRBD2. The trim removed 3 bases at V and 5 bases at J, leaving 3 bases unmatched. Germline V gives CDR1 SGDLS, CDR2 YYNGEE. This CDR3 spans 14 amino acids. The CDR3 region is CASSESSGTGELFF. The CDR3 DNA reads TGTGCCAGCAGCGAGTCTAGCGGGACCGGGGAGCTGTTTTTT.

This clone was observed once. This rearrangement joins TRBV10-2 to TRBJ2-7; D is perhaps TRBD1 (5 bases). V was shortened by 3 bases and J by 4 bases, with 22 bases between the two germline ends. Germline CDR1 WSHSY, CDR2 SAAADI. The CDR3 totals 17 residues. The CDR3 region has the DNA TGCGCCAGCAGTGACCCTACCCGGGCCCTAAGACAGTACGAGCAGTACTTC. Translation gives CASSDPTRALRQYEQYF.

This clone was seen only a few times. The J gene is TRBJ2-1, the V gene TRBV4-1; TRBD2 aligns across 8 bases. Per the germline V gene, CDR1 is MGHRA and CDR2 is YSYEKL. Losses at the gene ends were 0 bases for V and 2 bases for J; bases not matched to a gene: 9. The CDR3 sequence is 18 residues long. CDR3 amino acids: CASSQEGGPLAAYNEQFF. CDR3 nucleotide sequence: TGCGCCAGCAGCCAAGAAGGCGGCCCACTAGCGGCCTACAATGAGCAGTTCTTC.

This clone is labeled medium-sized. The genes are TRBV4-1 and TRBJ1-2; 7 bases line up with TRBD1. The CDR3 is made up of 13 amino acids. Germline values: CDR1 MGHRA, CDR2 YSYEKL. Trimming cost V 3 bases and J 4 bases; bases outside gene matches: 2. CDR3 nucleotides: TGCGCCAGCAGCCAGACAGGGTCCTATGGCTACACCTTC. It translates to CASSQTGSYGYTF.

This chain joins TRBV11-3 and TRBJ1-1; D may be TRBD1 (5 bases). Per the germline V gene, CDR1 is SGHNT and CDR2 is YENEEA. The CDR3 loop spans 14 amino acids. V shed 2 bases and J shed 7 bases, with 14 bases lying between them. This CDR3 reads CASSLRDGNFEAFF. DNA for the CDR3: TGTGCCAGCAGCTTAAGGGACGGAAATTTTGAAGCTTTCTTT.

This clone was found once. This sequence joins TRBV6-5 and TRBJ1-2; 7 bases line up with TRBD1. V was clipped by 4 bases and J by 5 bases; unmatched bases: 7. Per the germline V gene, CDR1 is MNHEY and CDR2 is SVGAGI. This CDR3 comprises 14 residues. CDR3 in amino acids: CASSSLETGYGYTF. The DNA of the CDR3 is TGTGCCAGCAGTTCCCTAGAGACAGGGTATGGCTACACCTTC.

The chain carries TRBV14 and TRBJ2-1; D not certain. The ends were cut back, 1 base at V and 8 bases at J, with 9 bases in the middle. CDR3 length: 13 residues. Per germline, CDR1 SGHDN and CDR2 FVKESK. CDR3 sequence (DNA): TGTGCCAGCAGCCAAGGACGCCTCGATGAGCAGTTCTTC. This encodes CASSQGRLDEQFF.

A single count supports this clone. The rearrangement joins TRBV7-9 to TRBJ1-4; 8 bases align to TRBD1. The CDR3 length is 14 residues. Germline V gives CDR1 SEHNR, CDR2 FQNEAQ (reference sequence). The junction had 4 bases not matched to a gene; V was cut back by 5 bases and J by 5 bases. The CDR3 loop is CASSRQGANEKLFF. CDR3 DNA: TGTGCCAGCAGCCGTCAGGGGGCGAATGAAAAACTGTTTTTT.

The genes are TRBV11-3 and TRBJ2-3; 9 nucleotides match TRBD1. This CDR3 has 17 amino acids. The germline V gene has CDR1 SGHNT and CDR2 YENEEA. The V gene end was trimmed by 1 base and the J gene end by 1 base; junction bases not matched to a gene: 6. CDR3 nucleotides: TGTGCCAGCAGCTTAGCCCTAACAGGGGGCGGCACAGATACGCAGTATTTT. Its protein product is CASSLALTGGGTDTQYF.

The CDR3 DNA follows: TGTGCCAGCAGCATAATAGGATCGGGCATGAACACTGAAGCTTTCTTT. The encoded protein is CASSIIGSGMNTEAFF. J is TRBJ1-1 and V is TRBV7-2; D not resolved. The V and J ends lost 5 bases and 0 bases respectively, with 16 bases between them. The CDR3 runs 16 residues. The germline CDR1 and CDR2 sequences are SGHTA and FQGNSA.

The rearrangement links TRBV14 to TRBJ2-3; no definite D call. The CDR3 runs 14 residues. The ends were cut back, 0 bases at V and 4 bases at J, with 8 bases in the middle. Germline assignment: CDR1 SGHDN and CDR2 FVKESK. CDR3 region: CASSQDFTADTQYF. CDR3 in DNA: TGTGCCAGCAGCCAAGATTTCACGGCAGATACGCAGTATTTT.